The following is a T cell receptor (beta chain) sequence with its context. At one end the junction does not follow the germline gene, possibly because of a read error. Together with thyroid ultrasound, orbital computed tomography, serum thyroxine and TRAb, clinical symptoms were used for diagnoses. This specimen comes from a study of T cells in Graves' hyperthyroidism and ophthalmopathy. The TCR beta CDR3 regions underwent amplification using RNA transcripts as the source. HTBI primers were used for first-round RT-PCR of the TCR CDR3. A single record per CDR3 protein comes from TCRdb applying MiXCR to the multiplex PCR reads. The sample records about 500,000 distinct CDR3 sequences, over 45% being singletons. The germline CDR1 and CDR2 sequences are SGHVS and FNYEAQ. The CDR3 runs 14 residues.

This chain connects TRBV7-6 to TRBJ2-7; D is uncertain. The clonotype comes from an adult woman with Graves' disease, either hyperthyroidism or ophthalmopathy (not recorded which). Input material: peripheral blood or thyroid tissue (not recorded which). CDR3 region: CASSQAVETYEQYF. The CDR3 DNA is TGCGCCAGCAGCCAAGCAGTGGAAACCTACGAGCAGTACTTC.